The rows below give T cell receptor beta chains drawn from one sample of a study of a mutant IDH1 vaccine in newly diagnosed glioma. No cognate antigen is known for these TCRs. Sequencing used immunoSEQ multiplex PCR; TCRdb keeps in-frame clones, though not all of them. The table includes around 36,000 clones, 91% detected once. The source was PBMCs, collected from a glioma patient whose treatment included an IDH1 peptide vaccine. The receptors were gathered from a man over 45 with glioma. CDR3s include the opening cysteine and the closing phenylalanine or tryptophan. A D gene is named only where the DNA matches it firmly. Clone size appears in some rows only: once, few, many, or a class for an expanded clone.

abundance,v_gene,d_gene,j_gene,CDR3nt,CDR3aa
-,TRBV30,TRBD2,TRBJ2-3,TGTGCCTGGAGTGAACTAGCGGGGGGTCCTAGCACAGATACGCAGTATTTT,CAWSELAGGPSTDTQYF
-,TRBV28,TRBD2,TRBJ2-7,TGTGCCAGCAGTCGTCTCGGGACTAGCGTATCCTACGAGCAGTACTTC,CASSRLGTSVSYEQYF
-,TRBV7-6,TRBD1,TRBJ2-7,TGTGCCAGCAGCCCCGGACAGGGGACCTACGAGCAGTACTTC,CASSPGQGTYEQYF
-,TRBV7-2,-,TRBJ2-3,TGTGCCAGCAGCCGCACGGAGGTGACAGATACGCAGTATTTT,CASSRTEVTDTQYF
once,TRBV6-1,TRBD1,TRBJ2-7,TGTGCCAGCAGTGACAAGGGGACAGCCTACGAGCAGTACTTC,CASSDKGTAYEQYF
-,TRBV7-6,TRBD1,TRBJ2-7,TGTGCCAGCAGCTCCGGGACAGGGCAAACCTACGAGCAGTACTTC,CASSSGTGQTYEQYF
-,TRBV7-9,-,TRBJ1-4,TGTGCCAGCAGCTTGGGTGGAACTAATGAAAAACTGTTTTTT,CASSLGGTNEKLFF
-,TRBV10-2,-,TRBJ1-2,TGCGCCAGCAGTGAGTTGCCAGGGCGTGATGGCTACACCTTC,CASSELPGRDGYTF
-,TRBV4-1,-,TRBJ2-3,TGCGCCAGCAGGAGCACAGATACGCAGTATTTT,CASRSTDTQYF
-,TRBV6-1,TRBD2,TRBJ2-1,TGTGCCAGCAGTGAAGGGGGACTAGCGGGAGTTGAGCAGTTCTTC,CASSEGGLAGVEQFF
-,TRBV7-2,TRBD2,TRBJ2-3,TGTGCCAGCAAGAGCGGGGGGGCCGGGAGAGATACGCAGTATTTT,CASKSGGAGRDTQYF
-,TRBV7-9,TRBD1,TRBJ1-1,TGTGCCAGCAGATCTGACAGGGGTTTTAACACTGAAGCTTTCTTT,CASRSDRGFNTEAFF
-,TRBV29-1,-,TRBJ2-7,TGCAGCGTTGTAGGAGGGGGGGTGGGAACTTCGACCTACGAGCAGTACTTC,CSVVGGGVGTSTYEQYF
-,TRBV6-4,-,TRBJ1-1,TGTGCCAGCAGTAGGGATAGGGGTAACACTGAAGCTTTCTTT,CASSRDRGNTEAFF
-,TRBV4-2,-,TRBJ2-3,TGTGCCAGCAGCCAAGCGGGACCGTCAGATACGCAGTATTTT,CASSQAGPSDTQYF
-,TRBV28,TRBD1,TRBJ1-2,TGTGCCAGCAGTTTACCCTGGGACAGTGCGAGAGGGTATGGCTACACCTTC,CASSLPWDSARGYGYTF
once,TRBV2,-,TRBJ1-1,TGTGCCAGCACTACCCAACAGGGTATGAACACTGAAGCTTTCTTT,CASTTQQGMNTEAFF
-,TRBV28,TRBD1,TRBJ1-2,TGTGCCAGCAGTTCGTTCCACTCCGGGACAGGGGACTATGGCTACACCTTC,CASSSFHSGTGDYGYTF
-,TRBV19,-,TRBJ1-5,TGTGCCAGTAGTATTCTTTGGAGTAATAGCAATCAGCCCCAGCATTTT,CASSILWSNSNQPQHF
-,TRBV19,TRBD2,TRBJ2-3,TGTGCCAGGAAGCGGGGGGTTACAGATACGCAGTATTTT,CARKRGVTDTQYF
-,TRBV7-6,TRBD1,TRBJ1-1,TGTGCCAGCAGCCCGGAGTGGACAGGGGGCACTGAAGCTTTCTTT,CASSPEWTGGTEAFF
-,TRBV5-1,-,TRBJ2-7,TGCGCCAGCAGTCAGGGACAAGACCACGAGCAGTACTTC,CASSQGQDHEQYF
-,TRBV28,TRBD1,TRBJ2-7,TGTGCCAGCACCCCGGGGACAGGGGGCTACGAGCAGTACTTC,CASTPGTGGYEQYF
-,TRBV5-4,TRBD1,TRBJ1-5,TGTGCCAGCAGCACACAGGGGGGCAATCAGCCCCAGCATTTT,CASSTQGGNQPQHF
-,TRBV25-1,-,TRBJ1-2,TGTGCCAGCAGCGAGCAGCGAAACTATGGTTACACCTTC,CASSEQRNYGYTF
-,TRBV5-1,-,TRBJ1-1,TGCGCCAGCAGCGTTCAGGGGCCGCTCACTGAAGCTTTCTTT,CASSVQGPLTEAFF
-,TRBV19,TRBD2,TRBJ2-1,TGTGCCAGTAGTATAGGGGGACTAGCGGGAGTCGCTGAGCAGTTCTTC,CASSIGGLAGVAEQFF
few,TRBV7-2,-,TRBJ1-4,TGTGCCAGCAGCTTAGTAGGTGGGCCCCAAACAGGGGAAAAACTGTTTTTT,CASSLVGGPQTGEKLFF
-,TRBV19,-,TRBJ2-1,TGTGCCAGTAGTCCCGACAGTCCCTCCTACAATGAGCAGTTCTTC,CASSPDSPSYNEQFF
-,TRBV10-3,-,TRBJ1-2,TGTGCCATCAGGGTCTCAGACTCTAATGGCTACACCTTC,CAIRVSDSNGYTF
-,TRBV18,-,TRBJ1-2,TGTGCCAGCGAGGAGATACAGGGACTAGCTAACTATGGCTACACCTTC,CASEEIQGLANYGYTF
once,TRBV2,-,TRBJ1-2,TGTGCCAGCAGTGAAGAAGGGCCACGGACTGGCTACACCTTC,CASSEEGPRTGYTF
-,TRBV28,TRBD1,TRBJ1-2,TGTGCCACCCAACAGGGACAGGGATATGGCTACACCTTC,CATQQGQGYGYTF
-,TRBV4-1,-,TRBJ2-7,TGCGCCAGCAGCCAAGGGGCGGCAAGCGAGCAGTACTTC,CASSQGAASEQYF
-,TRBV27,TRBD2,TRBJ2-7,TGTGCCAGCAGTATTTCTAGCGGGAGAATGTCCTACGAGCAGTACTTC,CASSISSGRMSYEQYF
-,TRBV13,-,TRBJ2-7,TGTGCCAGCAGCCCCCGGACAGACCCCTCCGAGCAGTACTTC,CASSPRTDPSEQYF
-,TRBV7-2,TRBD1,TRBJ1-2,TGTGCCAGCAGCCTACAGGGGATTCACTATGGCTACACCTTC,CASSLQGIHYGYTF
-,TRBV6-5,-,TRBJ1-2,TGTGCCAGCAGTTACTCGAGCGGAGTTGGCTACACCTTC,CASSYSSGVGYTF
-,TRBV5-4,-,TRBJ1-6,TGTGCCAGCAGCCACAGCAGTAATTCACCCCTCCACTTT,CASSHSSNSPLHF
-,TRBV9,TRBD2,TRBJ2-1,TGTGCCAGCAGCTTTAGCGGGGGGGCCGGTAATGAGCAGTTCTTC,CASSFSGGAGNEQFF
once,TRBV7-8,TRBD2,TRBJ2-2,TGTGCCAGCAGCCTACTAGCGGGGGTCGGGGAGCTGTTTTTT,CASSLLAGVGELFF
-,TRBV5-4,TRBD2,TRBJ2-7,TGTGCCAGCAGCTCGGGGGCGGGAGGTAGGACCTACGAGCAGTACTTC,CASSSGAGGRTYEQYF